These 16 T cell receptor beta chains were sequenced from one sample in a study of cytomegalovirus exposure and HLA in healthy donors (dated by TCRdb to about 2017). Libraries came from the immunoSEQ multiplex PCR assay. For the multiplex PCR, a mixture combining 60 forward primers for TCR Vbeta segments and 13 reverse primers for TCR Jbeta segments was used. TCRdb provides this immuneACCESS table in a form limited to in-frame rearrangements. Some clones are lacking; in checked studies, under half of them reflect an unresolved V gene, and why the rest are absent is not known. In this sample the table shows about 200,000 clones, approximately 82% of which occur a single time. Of the sample, around 4% falls within the top ten clones. The sample consisted of PBMCs. The receptors were sampled from a male donor in good health and CMV-seronegative.

The chain is built from TRBV9 and TRBJ2-1; TRBD2 matches 11 bases. The CDR3 has 18 amino acids. V lost 4 bases to trimming and J lost 3 bases; unmatched junction nucleotides: 12. The germline V gene has CDR1 SGDLS and CDR2 YYNGEE. CDR3 DNA: TGTGCCAGCAGCCCTGCCCCAACTAGCGGGAGCGTCTACAATGAGCAGTTCTTC. It codes for CASSPAPTSGSVYNEQFF.

In the case of this clone: This sample includes further DNA sequences coding for the same CDR3. The V call is TRBV5-1, the J call TRBJ2-1; TRBD2 matches at 16 bases. Trimming took 4 bases from V and 4 from J; bases not matched to a gene: 2. CDR3 length: 16 amino acids. Per the germline V gene, CDR1 is SGHRS and CDR2 is YFSETQ. The CDR3 reads CASSLGLAGGYNEQFF. The CDR3 DNA reads as TGCGCCAGCAGCCTGGGACTAGCGGGGGGGTACAATGAGCAGTTCTTC.

This chain uses TRBV6-5 with TRBJ1-1, with unresolved D. Between the trimmed V and J ends, which lost 9 bases and 5 bases, there was a span of 16 bases. This CDR3 region has 13 residues. CDR1 MNHEY and CDR2 SVGAGI come from the germline V gene. CDR3 DNA: TGTGCCAGTCGTCAAAAGAGGGAGACTGAAGCTTTCTTT. Protein sequence: CASRQKRETEAFF.

This chain connects TRBV11-3 to TRBJ2-1; 12 nucleotides line up with TRBD1. The CDR3 spans 15 residues. With 5 bases clipped from V and 6 bases from J, the junction kept 5 bases outside the gene matches. The germline V gene has CDR1 SGHNT and CDR2 YENEEA. CDR3 in DNA: TGTGCCAGCAGCCTGGGACAGGGGGCAAGCAATGAGCAGTTCTTC. Protein sequence: CASSLGQGASNEQFF.

The genes are TRBV15 and TRBJ2-1; 11 bases match TRBD2. Germline V lookup: CDR1 LNHNV, CDR2 YYDKDF (reference sequence). The ends lost 1 base at V and 6 bases at J; junction bases unmatched: 8. The CDR3 totals 17 residues. This CDR3 reads CATSRGGLAGGSNEQFF. The CDR3 region has the DNA TGTGCCACCAGCAGAGGAGGGTTAGCGGGAGGGTCCAATGAGCAGTTCTTC.

V gene TRBV28 combines with J gene TRBJ1-4, with 7 bases that match TRBD1. This CDR3 spans 17 amino acids. V shed 6 bases, J shed 0 bases, and the junction held 10 bases outside the gene matches. From germline, CDR1 is MDHEN and CDR2 SYDVKM. The CDR3 loop reads CASRPATGLATNEKLFF. The CDR3 nucleotides read TGTGCCAGCAGACCGGCGACAGGGCTTGCAACTAATGAAAAACTGTTTTTT.

This clone was counted a single time. Mismatch with germline at one junction end may stem from a read error. This chain joins TRBV6-5 and TRBJ2-7, with 9 bases fitting TRBD2. CDR1 and CDR2 from the germline V gene are MNHEY and SVGAGI. The CDR3 totals 14 residues. CDR3 region: CASSYAGGTYGQYF. CDR3 sequence (DNA): TGTGCCAGCAGCTACGCGGGGGGGACCTACGGGCAGTACTTC.

This clone was observed a handful of times. This sequence joins TRBV30 and TRBJ2-5, with TRBD1 identical over 9 bases. The end of the DNA is better explained by TRBJ2-7, so the J call may be wrong. Germline CDR1 GTSNPN, CDR2 SVGIG (reference sequence). The CDR3 consists of 14 residues. CDR3 in amino acids: CAARSPGQGHEQYF. DNA of the CDR3: TGTGCCGCCCGCTCCCCCGGACAGGGGCACGAGCAGTACTTC.

The sample holds a few counts of this clone. The rearrangement links TRBV2 to TRBJ2-7; no clear D. V was shortened by 8 bases and J by 2 bases, with 7 bases between the two germline ends. CDR1 is SNHLY, CDR2 FYNNEI, per germline. The CDR3 totals 11 residues. The CDR3 DNA is TGTGCCAGCGGCCCCCCCTACGAGCAGTACTTC. This translates into CASGPPYEQYF.

CDR3 nucleotides: TGTGCCAGCAGTCACTCGAGGGGGGGAGCCTCCTACGAGCAGTACTTC. This codes for CASSHSRGGASYEQYF. The chain is built from TRBV4-2 and TRBJ2-5, with D possibly being TRBD2 (7 bases). With the DNA end fitting TRBJ2-7 better, the J assignment may be wrong. Germline assignment: CDR1 LGHNA and CDR2 YNFKEQ. The CDR3 has 16 residues.

The gene calls are TRBV4-1 and TRBJ2-3; D may be TRBD2 (6 bases). CDR1 is MGHRA and CDR2 is YSYEKL in the germline V gene. V was clipped by 4 bases and J by 4 bases, with 21 bases between them. The CDR3 is 17 residues long. CDR3 in amino acids: CASSLMGGISSPDTQYF. The CDR3 bases are TGCGCCAGCAGCCTAATGGGCGGGATATCATCTCCAGATACGCAGTATTTT.

This chain links TRBV9 with TRBJ2-7; 8 nucleotides line up with TRBD1. The CDR3 is 14 amino acids. Trimming took 7 bases from V and 5 from J; bases not matched to a gene: 11. CDR1 and CDR2 (germline): SGDLS, YYNGEE. The CDR3 protein is CASSRQGSVNEQYF. The CDR3 DNA reads TGTGCCAGCTCGCGACAGGGGAGTGTAAACGAGCAGTACTTC.

Note on this clone: The identical CDR3 is also encoded by other nucleotide sequences in the sample. The chain recombines TRBV6-1 with TRBJ2-7; 8 bases are a match to TRBD1. Germline V gene lookup returns CDR1 MNHNS and CDR2 SASEGT. The CDR3 length is 14 residues. The V gene end was trimmed by 3 bases and the J gene end by 5 bases; junction bases not matched to a gene: 6. CDR3 residues: CASSDRGRMDEQYF. Here the CDR3 DNA reads TGTGCCAGCAGTGACAGGGGGCGCATGGACGAGCAGTACTTC.

There are a few counts of this clone. The CDR3 reads CASSLRTGADTEAFF. Here the CDR3 DNA reads TGCGCCAGCAGCTTACGGACAGGGGCGGACACTGAAGCTTTCTTT. This sequence joins TRBV5-1 and TRBJ1-1; 9 bases match TRBD1. Germline lookup yields CDR1 SGHRS and CDR2 YFSETQ. This CDR3 comprises 15 residues. Trimming cost V 2 bases and J 3 bases; bases outside gene matches: 5.

J is TRBJ2-3 and V is TRBV7-9; TRBD2 matches at 7 bases. V was clipped by 5 bases and J by 1 base; unmatched bases: 0. The length of the CDR3 is 13 residues. The germline CDR1 and CDR2 sequences are SEHNR and FQNEAQ (reference sequence). As DNA, the CDR3 is TGTGCCAGCAGCACTAGCGGCACAGATACGCAGTATTTT. It specifies CASSTSGTDTQYF.

This clone occurred a few times. V gene TRBV28 combines with J gene TRBJ1-5; D remains ambiguous. The CDR3 runs to 13 residues. From germline, CDR1 is MDHEN and CDR2 SYDVKM. V was pared by 10 bases and J by 3 bases, with 13 bases between. CDR3 protein: CATTQWANQPQHF. The CDR3 nucleotides are TGTGCCACTACCCAATGGGCCAATCAGCCCCAGCATTTT.